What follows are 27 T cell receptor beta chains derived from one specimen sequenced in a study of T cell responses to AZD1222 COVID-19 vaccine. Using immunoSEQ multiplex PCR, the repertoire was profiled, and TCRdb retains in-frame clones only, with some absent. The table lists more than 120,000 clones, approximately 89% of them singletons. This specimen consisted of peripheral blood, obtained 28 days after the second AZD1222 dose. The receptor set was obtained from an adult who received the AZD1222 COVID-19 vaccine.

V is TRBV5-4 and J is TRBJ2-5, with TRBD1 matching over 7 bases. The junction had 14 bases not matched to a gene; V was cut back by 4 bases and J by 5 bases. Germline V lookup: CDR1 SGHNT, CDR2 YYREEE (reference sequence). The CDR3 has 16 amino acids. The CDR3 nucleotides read TGTGCCAGCAGCCCATCATTCACAGGGGACGGCGAGACCCAGTACTTC. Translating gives CASSPSFTGDGETQYF.

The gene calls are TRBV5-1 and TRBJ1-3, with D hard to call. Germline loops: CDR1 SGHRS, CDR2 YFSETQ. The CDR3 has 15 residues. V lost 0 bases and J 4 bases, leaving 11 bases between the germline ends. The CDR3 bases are TGCGCCAGCAGCTTGGAAGGAAACTACGGAAACACCATATATTTT. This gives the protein CASSLEGNYGNTIYF. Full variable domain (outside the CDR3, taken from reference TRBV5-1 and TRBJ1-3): KAGVTQTPRYLIKTRGQQVTLSCSPISGHRSVSWYQQTPGQGLQFLFEYFSETQRNKGNFPGRFSGRQFSNSRSEMNVSTLELGDSALYLCASSLEGNYGNTIYFGEGSWLTVV.

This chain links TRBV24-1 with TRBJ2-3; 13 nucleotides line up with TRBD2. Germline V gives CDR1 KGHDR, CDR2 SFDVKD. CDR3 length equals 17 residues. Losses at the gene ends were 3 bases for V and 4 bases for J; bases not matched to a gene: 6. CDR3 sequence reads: CATSDPPGLAGPDTQYF. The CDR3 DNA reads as TGTGCCACCAGTGATCCCCCGGGACTAGCGGGGCCAGATACGCAGTATTTT.

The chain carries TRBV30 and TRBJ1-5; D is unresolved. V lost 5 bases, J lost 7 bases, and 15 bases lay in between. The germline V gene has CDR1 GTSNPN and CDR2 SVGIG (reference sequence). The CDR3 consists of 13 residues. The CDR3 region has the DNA TGTGCCTGGGCCCCCCGGGAGGGACAGCCCCAGCATTTT. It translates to CAWAPREGQPQHF.

CDR3 sequence: CASSWGKGNQPQHF. CDR3 in DNA: TGTGCCAGCAGTTGGGGGAAAGGGAATCAGCCCCAGCATTTT. This sequence joins TRBV6-6 and TRBJ1-5; maybe TRBD1 (5 bases). V was pared by 4 bases and J by 4 bases, with 11 bases between. The CDR3 covers 14 residues. Germline assignment: CDR1 MNHNY and CDR2 SVGAGI (reference sequence).

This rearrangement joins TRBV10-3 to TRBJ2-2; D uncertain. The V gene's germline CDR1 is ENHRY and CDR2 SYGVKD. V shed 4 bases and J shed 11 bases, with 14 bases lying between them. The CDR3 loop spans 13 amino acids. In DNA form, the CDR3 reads TGTGCCATCAGTGGCGGTCAGTCGGTAGAGCTGTTTTTT. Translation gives CAISGGQSVELFF.

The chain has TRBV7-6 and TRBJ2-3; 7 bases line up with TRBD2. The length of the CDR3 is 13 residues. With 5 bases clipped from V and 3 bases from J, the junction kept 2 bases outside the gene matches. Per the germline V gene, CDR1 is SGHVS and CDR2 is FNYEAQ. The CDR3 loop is CASSPSGTDTQYF. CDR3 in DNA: TGTGCCAGCAGCCCTAGCGGAACAGATACGCAGTATTTT.

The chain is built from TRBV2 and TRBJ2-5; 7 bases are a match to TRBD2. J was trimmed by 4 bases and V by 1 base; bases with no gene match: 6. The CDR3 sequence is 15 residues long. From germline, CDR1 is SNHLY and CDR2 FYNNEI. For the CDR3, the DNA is TGTGCCAGCAGTGAAGGTGGGAGGGCCTCAGAGACCCAGTACTTC. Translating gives CASSEGGRASETQYF.

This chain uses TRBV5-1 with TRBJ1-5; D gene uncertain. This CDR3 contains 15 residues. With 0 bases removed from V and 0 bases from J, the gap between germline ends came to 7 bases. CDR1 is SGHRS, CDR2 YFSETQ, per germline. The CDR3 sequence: CASSLAGFSNQPQHF. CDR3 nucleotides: TGCGCCAGCAGCTTGGCAGGTTTTAGCAATCAGCCCCAGCATTTT.

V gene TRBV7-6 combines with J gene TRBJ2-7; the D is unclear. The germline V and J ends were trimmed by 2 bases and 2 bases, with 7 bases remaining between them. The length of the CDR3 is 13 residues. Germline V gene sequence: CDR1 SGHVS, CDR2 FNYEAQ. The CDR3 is CASSLSETYEQYF. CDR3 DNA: TGTGCCAGCAGCTTAAGCGAAACCTACGAGCAGTACTTC.

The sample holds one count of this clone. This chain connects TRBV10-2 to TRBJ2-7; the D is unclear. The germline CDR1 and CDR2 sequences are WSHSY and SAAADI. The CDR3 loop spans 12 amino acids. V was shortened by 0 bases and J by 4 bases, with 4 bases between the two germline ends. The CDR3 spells CASSESQYEQYF. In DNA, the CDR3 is TGCGCCAGCAGTGAGTCTCAGTACGAGCAGTACTTC.

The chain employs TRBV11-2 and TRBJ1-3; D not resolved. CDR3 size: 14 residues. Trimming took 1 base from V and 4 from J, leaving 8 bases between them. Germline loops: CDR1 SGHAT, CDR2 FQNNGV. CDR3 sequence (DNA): TGTGCCAGCAGCTTAGTTGGATGGGGAAACACCATATATTTT. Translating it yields CASSLVGWGNTIYF.

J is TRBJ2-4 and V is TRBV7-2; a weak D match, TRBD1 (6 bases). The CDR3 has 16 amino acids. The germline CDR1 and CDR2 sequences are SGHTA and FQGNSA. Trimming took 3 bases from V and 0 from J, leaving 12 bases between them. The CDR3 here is CASSFNRALAKNIQYF. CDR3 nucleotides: TGTGCCAGCAGCTTTAACAGGGCTCTAGCCAAAAACATTCAGTACTTC. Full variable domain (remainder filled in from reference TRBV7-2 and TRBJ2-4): GAGVSQSPSNKVTEKGKDVELRCDPISGHTALYWYRQSLGQGLEFLIYFQGNSAPDKSGLPSDRFSAERTGGSVSTLTIQRTQQEDSAVYLCASSFNRALAKNIQYFGAGTRLSVL.

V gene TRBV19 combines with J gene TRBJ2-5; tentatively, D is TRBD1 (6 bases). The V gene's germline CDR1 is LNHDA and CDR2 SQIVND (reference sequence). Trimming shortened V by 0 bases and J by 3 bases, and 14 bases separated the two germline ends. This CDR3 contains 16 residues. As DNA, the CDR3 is TGTGCCAGTAGTATAGATTGGGCAGGGGCAAAAGAGACCCAGTACTTC. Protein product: CASSIDWAGAKETQYF.

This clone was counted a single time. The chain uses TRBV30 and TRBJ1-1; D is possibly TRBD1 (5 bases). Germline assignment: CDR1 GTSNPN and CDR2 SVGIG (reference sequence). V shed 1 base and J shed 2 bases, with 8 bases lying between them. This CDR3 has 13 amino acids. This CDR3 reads CAWSEQGNTEAFF. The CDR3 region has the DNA TGTGCCTGGAGTGAGCAGGGCAACACTGAAGCTTTCTTT.

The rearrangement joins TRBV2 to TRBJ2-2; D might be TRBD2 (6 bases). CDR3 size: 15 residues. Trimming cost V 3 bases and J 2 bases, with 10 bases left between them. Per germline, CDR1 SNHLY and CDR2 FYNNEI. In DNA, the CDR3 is TGTGCCAGCAGTGATTTTAGCGGCAACACCGGGGAGCTGTTTTTT. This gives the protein CASSDFSGNTGELFF.

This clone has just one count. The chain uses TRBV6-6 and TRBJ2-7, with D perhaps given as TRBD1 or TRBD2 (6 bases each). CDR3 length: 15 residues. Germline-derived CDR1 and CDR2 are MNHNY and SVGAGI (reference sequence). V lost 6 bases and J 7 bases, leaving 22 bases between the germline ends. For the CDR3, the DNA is TGTGCCAGCAGCCCACAGGGAGGAGAATTGAGGGAGCAGTACTTC. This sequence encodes CASSPQGGELREQYF.

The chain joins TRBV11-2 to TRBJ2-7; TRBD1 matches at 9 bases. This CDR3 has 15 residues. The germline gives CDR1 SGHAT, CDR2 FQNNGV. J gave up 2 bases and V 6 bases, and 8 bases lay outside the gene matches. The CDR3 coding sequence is TGTGCCAGCAGTATGGACGGGACAGGGACCTACGAGCAGTACTTC. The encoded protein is CASSMDGTGTYEQYF. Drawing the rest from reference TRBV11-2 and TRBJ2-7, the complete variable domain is EAGVAQSPRYKIIEKRQSVAFWCNPISGHATLYWYQQILGQGPKLLIQFQNNGVVDDSQLPKDRFSAERLKGVDSTLKIQPAKLEDSAVYLCASSMDGTGTYEQYFGPGTRLTVT.

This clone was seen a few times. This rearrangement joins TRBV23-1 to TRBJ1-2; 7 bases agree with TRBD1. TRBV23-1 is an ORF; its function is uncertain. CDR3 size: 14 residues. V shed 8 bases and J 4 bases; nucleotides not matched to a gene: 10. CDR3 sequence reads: CASPVQTGPYGYTF. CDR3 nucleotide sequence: TGCGCCAGCCCTGTACAGACAGGGCCCTATGGCTACACCTTC.

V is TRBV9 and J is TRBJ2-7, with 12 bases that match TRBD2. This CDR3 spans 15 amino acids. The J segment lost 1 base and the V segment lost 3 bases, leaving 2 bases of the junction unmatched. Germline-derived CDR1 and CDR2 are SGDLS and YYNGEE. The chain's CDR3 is CASSAGLAGSYEQYF. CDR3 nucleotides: TGTGCCAGCAGCGCCGGACTAGCGGGATCCTACGAGCAGTACTTC.

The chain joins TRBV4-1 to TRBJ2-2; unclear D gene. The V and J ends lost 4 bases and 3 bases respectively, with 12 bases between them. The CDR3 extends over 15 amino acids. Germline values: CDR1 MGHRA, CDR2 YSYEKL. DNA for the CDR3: TGCGCCAGCAGCCCGACCCCAGGTGACACCGGGGAGCTGTTTTTT. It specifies CASSPTPGDTGELFF.

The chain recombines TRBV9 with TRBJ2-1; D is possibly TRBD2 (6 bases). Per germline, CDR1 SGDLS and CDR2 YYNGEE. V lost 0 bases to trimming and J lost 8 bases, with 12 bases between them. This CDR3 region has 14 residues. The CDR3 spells CASSVGRDSDEQFF. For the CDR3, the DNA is TGTGCCAGCAGCGTAGGTAGGGACTCCGATGAGCAGTTCTTC.

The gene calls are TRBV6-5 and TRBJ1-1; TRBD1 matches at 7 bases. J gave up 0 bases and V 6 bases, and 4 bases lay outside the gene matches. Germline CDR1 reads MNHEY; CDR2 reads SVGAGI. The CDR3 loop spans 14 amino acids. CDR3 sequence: CASSLDRLNTEAFF. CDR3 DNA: TGTGCCAGCAGCTTGGACAGGTTGAACACTGAAGCTTTCTTT.

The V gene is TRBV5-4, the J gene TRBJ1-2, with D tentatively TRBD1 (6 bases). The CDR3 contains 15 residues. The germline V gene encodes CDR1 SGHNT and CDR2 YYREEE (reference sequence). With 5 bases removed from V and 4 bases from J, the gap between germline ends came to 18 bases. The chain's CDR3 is CASRRTGGLGYGYTF. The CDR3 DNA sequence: TGTGCCAGCAGGCGTACCGGGGGGCTGGGCTATGGCTACACCTTC.

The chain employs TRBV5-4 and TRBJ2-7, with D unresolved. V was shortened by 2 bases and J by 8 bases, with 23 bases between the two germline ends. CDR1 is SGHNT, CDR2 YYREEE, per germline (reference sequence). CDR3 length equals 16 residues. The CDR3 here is CASSLMVGRAPTKQYF. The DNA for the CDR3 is TGTGCCAGCAGCTTAATGGTCGGTCGAGCTCCTACGAAGCAGTACTTC.

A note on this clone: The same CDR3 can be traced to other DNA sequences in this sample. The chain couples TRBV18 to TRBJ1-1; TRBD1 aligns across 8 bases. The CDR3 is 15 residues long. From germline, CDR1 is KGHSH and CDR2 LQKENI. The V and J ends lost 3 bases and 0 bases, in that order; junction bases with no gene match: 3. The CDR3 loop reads CASSPGTGMNTEAFF. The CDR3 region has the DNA TGTGCCAGCTCACCTGGGACAGGCATGAACACTGAAGCTTTCTTT.

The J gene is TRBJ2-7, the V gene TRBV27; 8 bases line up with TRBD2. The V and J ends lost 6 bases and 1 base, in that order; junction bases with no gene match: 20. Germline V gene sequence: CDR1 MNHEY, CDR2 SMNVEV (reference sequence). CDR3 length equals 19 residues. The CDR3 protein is CASRRTGLGRSGGSYEQYF. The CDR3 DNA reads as TGTGCCAGCAGAAGAACAGGGTTAGGCAGGAGCGGGGGTTCCTACGAGCAGTACTTC.